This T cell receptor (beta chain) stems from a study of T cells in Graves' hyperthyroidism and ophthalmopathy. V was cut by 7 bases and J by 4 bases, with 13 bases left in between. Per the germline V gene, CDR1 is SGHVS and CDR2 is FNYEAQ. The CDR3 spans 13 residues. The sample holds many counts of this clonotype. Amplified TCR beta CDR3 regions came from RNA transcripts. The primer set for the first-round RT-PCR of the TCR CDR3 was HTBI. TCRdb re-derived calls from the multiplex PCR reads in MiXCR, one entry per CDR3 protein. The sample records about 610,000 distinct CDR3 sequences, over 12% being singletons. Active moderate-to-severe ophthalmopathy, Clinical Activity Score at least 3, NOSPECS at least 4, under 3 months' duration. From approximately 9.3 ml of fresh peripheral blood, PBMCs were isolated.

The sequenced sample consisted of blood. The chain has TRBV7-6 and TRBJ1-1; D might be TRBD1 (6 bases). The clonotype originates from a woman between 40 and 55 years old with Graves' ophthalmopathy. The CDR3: CASTPRGGTEAFF. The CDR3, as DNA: TGTGCCAGCACTCCTAGAGGGGGCACTGAAGCTTTCTTT.